One sample yielded the 25 T cell receptor beta chains listed below, sequenced in a study of blood T cell repertoires in COVID-19. Clones were sequenced by immunoSEQ multiplex PCR, and TCRdb holds only the in-frame ones, with some missing. The table records roughly 60,000 clones, roughly 71% of them present only once. What was sequenced was peripheral blood. The receptors here all came from a human donor in a cohort sampled during active COVID-19.

This chain joins TRBV29-1 and TRBJ2-5; 11 nucleotides match TRBD2. The CDR3 has 14 residues. V shed 2 bases, J shed 5 bases, and the junction held 4 bases outside the gene matches. Germline V gene lookup returns CDR1 SQVTM and CDR2 ANQGSEA. The chain's CDR3 is CSVELAGGWETQYF. The CDR3 DNA follows: TGCAGCGTTGAACTAGCGGGAGGCTGGGAGACCCAGTACTTC.

V usage is TRBV5-1 and J usage is TRBJ1-1; 9 bases are shared with TRBD1. Germline lookup yields CDR1 SGHRS and CDR2 YFSETQ. The CDR3 has 15 amino acids. After removal of 4 bases from V and 4 bases from J, the junction contained 8 bases not matched to a gene. For the CDR3, the DNA is TGCGCCAGCAGCCAACAGGGGGCGGGCGGCACTGAAGCTTTCTTT. It encodes CASSQQGAGGTEAFF.

The chain has TRBV19 and TRBJ2-1, with TRBD2 matching over 8 bases. The CDR3 is made up of 16 amino acids. CDR1 and CDR2 from the germline V gene are LNHDA and SQIVND (reference sequence). V trimming: 0 bases; J trimming: 7 bases; junction bases outside the gene matches: 8. CDR3 coding DNA: TGTGCCAGTAGTATAGAGGCCAGCGGGAGAGGGAATGAGCAGTTCTTC. This encodes CASSIEASGRGNEQFF.

V is TRBV7-9 and J is TRBJ1-2, with D hard to call. The germline V and J ends were trimmed by 7 bases and 7 bases, with 13 bases remaining between them. The germline V gene encodes CDR1 SEHNR and CDR2 FQNEAQ (reference sequence). The CDR3 length is 12 residues. CDR3 sequence reads: CASTAVAGGYTF. The CDR3 DNA follows: TGTGCCAGCACCGCCGTGGCGGGTGGCTACACCTTC.

This clone was counted a single time. The genes are TRBV4-1 and TRBJ1-2; no firm D call. Per the germline V gene, CDR1 is MGHRA and CDR2 is YSYEKL. This CDR3 has 13 residues. V lost 0 bases and J lost 4, with 6 bases in between. The CDR3 nucleotides are TGCGCCAGCAGCCAAGAAAGGAGCTATGGCTACACCTTC. Protein sequence: CASSQERSYGYTF.

The chain is built from TRBV11-2 and TRBJ2-5, with 9 positions matching TRBD1. The CDR3 totals 14 residues. Germline V lookup: CDR1 SGHAT, CDR2 FQNNGV. J lost 5 bases, V lost 6 bases, and 7 bases had no gene match. Here the CDR3 reads CASRAGQGGETQYF. The CDR3 DNA is TGTGCCAGCAGGGCGGGACAGGGAGGGGAGACCCAGTACTTC.

This clone was seen only a few times. The gene calls are TRBV4-1 and TRBJ1-2, with 8 nucleotides matching TRBD1. This CDR3 contains 16 residues. Germline CDR1 reads MGHRA; CDR2 reads YSYEKL. With 1 base clipped from V and 4 bases from J, the junction kept 8 bases outside the gene matches. CDR3 amino acids: CASSQASTGVTYGYTF. The CDR3 DNA is TGCGCCAGCAGCCAAGCTTCGACAGGGGTGACCTATGGCTACACCTTC.

This sequence joins TRBV29-1 and TRBJ2-7, with 8 nucleotides matching TRBD1. Unmatched junction bases numbered 4, after V lost 6 bases and J lost 6 bases. CDR1 and CDR2 from the germline V gene are SQVTM and ANQGSEA. CDR3 size: 11 residues. CDR3 nucleotides: TGCAGCGTCCGACAGGGGATCGAGCAGTACTTC. Translated, it gives CSVRQGIEQYF.

This clone was counted once. This sample also contains other DNA sequences that code for the same CDR3. The chain carries TRBV27 and TRBJ2-1; possibly TRBD2 for D (6 bases). Trimming shortened V by 2 bases and J by 4 bases, and 12 bases separated the two germline ends. This CDR3 spans 15 amino acids. Germline CDR1 is MNHEY and CDR2 is SMNVEV (reference sequence). The CDR3 loop is CASSLAGGTYNEQFF. The CDR3 nucleotides read TGTGCCAGCAGTTTAGCCGGGGGTACTTACAATGAGCAGTTCTTC.

The V call is TRBV19, the J call TRBJ1-3; the D is unclear. The CDR3 has 16 residues. V lost 0 bases, J lost 0 bases, and 9 bases lay in between. Germline CDR1 LNHDA, CDR2 SQIVND (reference sequence). CDR3 amino acids: CASSIDDGFSGNTIYF. The CDR3 DNA is TGTGCCAGTAGTATAGACGACGGGTTCTCTGGAAACACCATATATTTT.

The genes are TRBV5-1 and TRBJ1-6, with TRBD1 matching 8 bases. The CDR3 consists of 14 residues. After removal of 3 bases from V and 7 bases from J, the junction contained 3 bases not matched to a gene. Germline V gene lookup returns CDR1 SGHRS and CDR2 YFSETQ. The CDR3 spells CASSYRDRNSPLHF. The CDR3 DNA sequence: TGCGCCAGCAGCTACCGGGACAGGAATTCACCCCTCCACTTT.

The V gene is TRBV3-1 (or the pseudogene TRBV3-2), the J gene TRBJ2-4; 14 bases are a match to TRBD2. V trimming: 3 bases; J trimming: 1 base; junction bases outside the gene matches: 5. The CDR3 spans 18 residues. Germline V CDR1 and CDR2: LGHDT, YNNKEL (reference sequence). CDR3: CASSHGLAGGLAKNIQYF. The CDR3 DNA reads as TGTGCCAGCAGCCACGGACTAGCGGGAGGACTGGCCAAAAACATTCAGTACTTC.

CDR3 residues: CASTYSGELFF. The CDR3 DNA is TGTGCCAGCACCTATTCCGGGGAGCTGTTTTTT. The chain carries TRBV28 and TRBJ2-2; D unclear. This CDR3 spans 11 amino acids. Trimming pared 7 bases from V and 6 bases from J, leaving 6 bases between. Germline V CDR1 and CDR2: MDHEN, SYDVKM. Together with reference TRBV28 and TRBJ2-2, the CDR3 gives the full variable domain: DVKVTQSSRYLVKRTGEKVFLECVQDMDHENMFWYRQDPGLGLRLIYFSYDVKMKEKGDIPEGYSVSREKKERFSLILESASTNQTSMYLCASTYSGELFFGEGSRLTVL.

In this sample, this clone turned up a few times. The rearrangement uses TRBV6-1 and TRBJ1-2; 7 positions agree with TRBD1. The CDR3 has 15 amino acids. Trimming removed 4 bases from V and 3 bases from J; junction bases left unmatched: 8. CDR1 is MNHNS, CDR2 SASEGT, per germline. CDR3 amino acids: CASSVAITGDYGYTF. CDR3 nucleotides: TGTGCCAGCAGTGTAGCGATAACAGGGGACTATGGCTACACCTTC.

V gene TRBV20-1 combines with J gene TRBJ1-3; D is undetermined. Per germline, CDR1 DFQATT and CDR2 SNEGSKA (reference sequence). The V end was cut by 3 bases, the J end by 8 bases, with 14 bases between. The CDR3 is 13 residues long. The CDR3 DNA sequence: TGCAGTGCTAGTAGCGGTGCCGGAGACACCATATATTTT. Translating it yields CSASSGAGDTIYF.

This clone showed up just a few times. The chain combines TRBV4-3 with TRBJ2-3, with 10 bases lining up with TRBD2. This CDR3 comprises 20 residues. The germline V gene encodes CDR1 LGHNA and CDR2 YSLEER. The V gene end was trimmed by 0 bases and the J gene end by 0 bases; junction bases not matched to a gene: 12. The CDR3 region is CASSQDPPSGGRISTDTQYF. DNA for the CDR3: TGCGCCAGCAGCCAAGATCCCCCTAGCGGGGGCCGAATTAGCACAGATACGCAGTATTTT.

The V gene is TRBV6-5, the J gene TRBJ1-4, with D uncertain. Trimming cost V 5 bases and J 4 bases, with 2 bases left between them. The CDR3 contains 11 residues. Germline V gene data show CDR1 as MNHEY and CDR2 as SVGAGI. CDR3 region: CASSHNEKLFF. CDR3 coding DNA: TGTGCCAGCAGTCATAATGAAAAACTGTTTTTT.

Ten or more counts support this clone. J is TRBJ2-1 and V is TRBV6-5; a possible D gene is TRBD2 (7 bases). The V end lost 2 bases, the J end lost 4 bases, and 15 bases lay between the germline ends. This CDR3 is 16 amino acids long. Germline assignment: CDR1 MNHEY and CDR2 SVGAGI. CDR3 nucleotide sequence: TGTGCCAGCAGTTACGGAGGCGGGGGCACTTACAATGAGCAGTTCTTC. Its protein is CASSYGGGGTYNEQFF.

The J gene is TRBJ2-5, the V gene TRBV9; no firm D call. From germline, CDR1 is SGDLS and CDR2 YYNGEE. The CDR3 runs to 13 residues. Trimming left V 0 bases short and J 2 bases short, with 5 bases between. The CDR3: CASSVAFQETQYF. The CDR3 nucleotides are TGTGCCAGCAGCGTAGCCTTTCAAGAGACCCAGTACTTC.

This clone was detected a few times. The chain links TRBV6-1 to TRBJ1-6, with D possibly matching TRBD1 (6 bases). The length of the CDR3 is 17 residues. The V gene lost 2 bases and the J gene lost 7 bases, with 18 bases spanning the gap. Germline V gene sequence: CDR1 MNHNS, CDR2 SASEGT. In DNA, the CDR3 is TGTGCCAGCAGTGAATGGGGGCCAACAGGAGGAAATTCACCCCTCCACTTT. Residues: CASSEWGPTGGNSPLHF.

The V call is TRBV6-5, the J call TRBJ2-7; TRBD1 aligns across 8 bases. The germline CDR1 and CDR2 sequences are MNHEY and SVGAGI. This CDR3 spans 15 amino acids. V lost 6 bases, J lost 0 bases, and 7 bases stayed unmatched. For the CDR3, the DNA is TGTGCCAGCAGAACAACAGGGGGAAGCTCCTACGAGCAGTACTTC. Protein: CASRTTGGSSYEQYF.

This clone was counted a few times. This sequence joins TRBV28 and TRBJ1-5; tentatively, D is TRBD1 (6 bases). The germline V gene has CDR1 MDHEN and CDR2 SYDVKM. The CDR3 has 20 amino acids. V lost 4 bases and J 0 bases, leaving 25 bases between the germline ends. The DNA for the CDR3 is TGTGCCAGCAGTTACCCTCCTTCACAGGGACAAATGTATAGCAATCAGCCCCAGCATTTT. It encodes CASSYPPSQGQMYSNQPQHF.

This sequence joins TRBV6-5 and TRBJ1-2; TRBD1 is a possible D gene (5 bases). This CDR3 is 15 amino acids long. Germline V lookup: CDR1 MNHEY, CDR2 SVGAGI. Trimming shortened V by 4 bases and J by 2 bases, and 14 bases separated the two germline ends. The CDR3 sequence: CASSFIDSSNYGYTF. CDR3 DNA sequence: TGTGCCAGCAGTTTTATCGACAGTTCCAACTATGGCTACACCTTC.

This clone was counted a single time. The J gene is TRBJ1-2, the V gene TRBV12-5; TRBD1 aligns across 10 bases. The CDR3 is made up of 14 amino acids. Trimming at V came to 1 base and at J to 8 bases, leaving 4 bases not matched to a gene. Germline V gives CDR1 LGHNT, CDR2 FRNRAP. In nucleotides, the CDR3 is TGTGCTAGTGGTTTGGGGGACAGGGGCTGGGGCTACACCTTC. It specifies CASGLGDRGWGYTF.

The chain is built from TRBV19 and TRBJ2-1; 10 nucleotides match TRBD1. Germline CDR1 LNHDA, CDR2 SQIVND (reference sequence). Trimming cost V 5 bases and J 2 bases; bases outside gene matches: 6. The CDR3 length is 16 residues. The CDR3 here is CASSVRQGATYNEQFF. CDR3 nucleotides: TGTGCCAGTAGTGTCAGACAGGGGGCCACCTACAATGAGCAGTTCTTC.